This paragraph covers one TCR beta chain sequence. This record belongs to a study of blood T cell repertoires in COVID-19. As for the study in general: Both acute and convalescent COVID-19 samples were obtained from the United States, Italy and Spain. In each case, the material was cDNA or gDNA derived from T cells, B-cell-depleted T cells, or PBMCs.

In the study's own analysis: How many nucleated cells were present was estimated from reference gene primer amplification. Here immunoSEQ multiplex PCR was the method, and the copy in TCRdb shows in-frame clones only, minus some. The V and J calls and clone size were taken over from that table, and D and trimming were inferred from the DNA. The data hold about 97,000 clones, with roughly 92% observed a single time. Germline values: CDR1 SGHRS, CDR2 YFSETQ. Losses at the gene ends were 1 base for V and 4 bases for J; bases not matched to a gene: 3. This CDR3 has 15 residues. This sequence joins TRBV5-1 and TRBJ2-1; 9 bases line up with TRBD2. Sequenced: peripheral blood. The sequence derives from a woman aged 45-65 years with COVID-19, enrolled during active disease. Here the CDR3 reads CASSLLSGGYNEQFF. CDR3 DNA sequence: TGCGCCAGCAGCTTGTTAAGCGGGGGGTACAATGAGCAGTTCTTC.